The T cell receptor (beta chain) described here comes from a study of T cell clones after liver transplantation. About the study: In this trial, immunosuppression withdrawal was attempted within 2 years of liver transplant. TCRbeta sequencing after a pre-transplant mixed lymphocyte reaction identified graft-donor-reactive clones, later tracked in post-transplant blood. Third-party-reactive TCRbeta sequences from pre-transplant mixed lymphocyte reactions served as antigen-independent comparators.

Sequencing was performed with immunoSEQ multiplex PCR; in TCRdb, only in-frame clones are kept and a portion is missing. Here the sample spans about 19,000 clones, approximately 88% being singletons. Specimen: CD8+ T cells from blood, collected before liver transplant. The origin of this receptor is a human donor who received a liver transplant.

Written as DNA, the CDR3 is TGTGCCAGCAGCCCCCGGGTGGGGTATCAGCCCCAGCATTTT. Protein: CASSPRVGYQPQHF. The chain combines TRBV28 with TRBJ1-5; D call uncertain. The CDR3 spans 14 residues. The germline V and J ends were trimmed by 6 bases and 5 bases, with 14 bases remaining between them. Germline V gene lookup returns CDR1 MDHEN and CDR2 SYDVKM.